The present T cell receptor (beta chain) was sequenced within a study of blood T cell repertoires in COVID-19. As for the study in general: Material from acute and convalescent COVID-19 was sourced from the United States, Italy and Spain.

Assignment of participants to cohorts was predicated upon participant-reported clinical history. Germline V lookup: CDR1 MNHEY, CDR2 SMNVEV (reference sequence). The length of the CDR3 is 17 residues. With 4 bases clipped from V and 4 bases from J, the junction kept 9 bases outside the gene matches. Repertoires were generated with immunoSEQ multiplex PCR, while TCRdb's copy carries only in-frame clones and drops some. The data show approximately 210,000 clones, more than 70% seen once. This chain joins TRBV27 and TRBJ2-1; 11 positions agree with TRBD2. The origin of this receptor is a man aged 30 to 45 with acute COVID-19. The sample comprised PBMCs or T cells enriched from blood (not recorded which). The CDR3 protein is CASSSISSGGPYNEQFF. DNA of the CDR3: TGTGCCAGCAGTTCAATCTCTAGCGGGGGGCCATACAATGAGCAGTTCTTC.